A single sample gave rise to the 30 T cell receptor beta chains below, sequenced in a study of breast tumors, draining lymph nodes, adjacent tissues. MiXCR was run by TCRdb on the multiplex PCR reads, yielding one entry per CDR3 protein. The data hold about 180,000 distinct CDR3 sequences, with approximately 30% observed a single time. The lymph nodes were axillary draining lymph nodes from breast cancer patients. Material for sequencing was axillary lymph node tissue. These receptors were collected from a female donor with breast cancer. Some clones in this sample may be carry-over from other donors' samples.

This chain links TRBV11-3 with TRBJ2-3; 9 nucleotides match TRBD2. Germline CDR1 and CDR2: SGHNT and YENEEA. CDR3 length equals 17 residues. With V trimmed by 5 bases and J by 3 bases, 12 bases remained unmatched. DNA for the CDR3: TGTGCCAGCAGCCGCAGGGGAGCGGGAGGTTGGACAGATACGCAGTATTTT. It specifies CASSRRGAGGWTDTQYF.

This clonotype was seen a few times. The V call is TRBV7-9, the J call TRBJ1-1, with no clear D. This CDR3 spans 15 amino acids. The V end lost 5 bases, the J end lost 4 bases, and 17 bases lay between the germline ends. The V gene's germline CDR1 is SEHNR and CDR2 FQNEAQ (reference sequence). For the CDR3, the DNA is TGTGCCAGCAGCACCCCCGACCCCGCGGGCACTGAAGCTTTCTTT. This encodes CASSTPDPAGTEAFF.

The chain recombines TRBV6-6 with TRBJ2-7; 11 nucleotides match TRBD2. V was pared by 7 bases and J by 6 bases, with 8 bases of the junction left unmatched. This CDR3 has 14 amino acids. The germline V gene has CDR1 MNHNY and CDR2 SVGAGI (reference sequence). CDR3 amino acids: CASKLAGGLGEQYF. Written as DNA, the CDR3 is TGTGCCAGCAAGCTAGCGGGGGGCCTCGGCGAGCAGTACTTC.

This clonotype was seen at least ten times. The chain has TRBV20-1 and TRBJ2-5; a weak D match, TRBD2 (5 bases). The V gene lost 0 bases and the J gene lost 4 bases, with 6 bases spanning the gap. Germline V gene sequence: CDR1 DFQATT, CDR2 SNEGSKA (reference sequence). This CDR3 region has 12 residues. CDR3 residues: CSARDGGETQYF. In nucleotides, the CDR3 is TGCAGTGCTAGAGACGGAGGAGAGACCCAGTACTTC.

This clonotype was recorded many times. The V gene is TRBV11-2, the J gene TRBJ2-5; 7 bases are shared with TRBD2. CDR1 is SGHAT and CDR2 is FQNNGV in the germline V gene. The CDR3 spans 14 residues. J lost 6 bases, V lost 5 bases, and 9 bases had no gene match. CDR3 residues: CASSSWTSVKTQYF. The CDR3 DNA follows: TGTGCCAGCAGCAGTTGGACTAGTGTAAAGACCCAGTACTTC.

Notes on this clonotype: Being one base from a much bigger clone, this may be a read error. The chain is built from TRBV5-6 and TRBJ1-6, with TRBD1 identical over 7 bases. The CDR3 runs to 14 residues. CDR1 SGHDT and CDR2 YYEEEE come from the germline V gene. V shed 3 bases, J shed 10 bases, and the junction held 7 bases outside the gene matches. In nucleotides, the CDR3 is TGTGCCAGCAGCTCTGGACAGGCCCTCTCACCCCTCCACTTT. This gives the protein CASSSGQALSPLHF.

This clonotype was detected ten times or more. This chain links TRBV4-1 with TRBJ1-2, with D possibly matching TRBD1 (5 bases). CDR3 length: 18 amino acids. V lost 0 bases, J lost 5 bases, and 22 bases lay in between. The germline V gene has CDR1 MGHRA and CDR2 YSYEKL. CDR3 DNA sequence: TGCGCCAGCAGCCAAGAAGGGGTTGAAACTTTCGTTGGGTATGGCTACACCTTC. Translating gives CASSQEGVETFVGYGYTF.

Comment on this clonotype: A much larger clone lies a single base off, so this may be a read error. Since the CDR3 does not end with the conserved phenylalanine or tryptophan, this likely comes from a read error. The chain carries TRBV9 and TRBJ2-7, with D perhaps TRBD1 or TRBD2 (5 bases each). CDR3 length equals 15 residues. V dropped 6 bases and J dropped 0 bases, with 16 bases sitting between them. Germline V lookup: CDR1 SGDLS, CDR2 YYNGEE. The CDR3 sequence: CASISGATSSYEQYL. The CDR3 DNA is TGTGCCAGCATCTCTGGGGCAACTAGCTCCTACGAGCAGTACCTC.

This chain connects TRBV19 to TRBJ1-1; TRBD1 matches 7 bases. CDR3 size: 12 residues. V lost 7 bases and J lost 8; bases outside the gene matches: 7. In germline, CDR1 is LNHDA, CDR2 SQIVND (reference sequence). CDR3 sequence reads: CASTSGTEEAFF. The CDR3 DNA sequence: TGTGCCAGTACGTCCGGGACAGAAGAAGCTTTCTTT.

This clonotype has at least ten counts. The genes are TRBV7-2 and TRBJ2-7; 14 bases are a match to TRBD2. The ends lost 6 bases at V and 5 bases at J; junction bases unmatched: 12. This CDR3 is built from 17 residues. Germline V gives CDR1 SGHTA, CDR2 FQGNSA. CDR3 nucleotide sequence: TGTGCCAGCAGGCCCCGCGGGACTAGCGGGAGAGTCCACGAGCAGTACTTC. This encodes CASRPRGTSGRVHEQYF.

This clonotype was seen only a few times. A single base separates this from a much larger clone, so it may be a read error. This sequence joins TRBV19 and TRBJ1-5; tentatively, D is TRBD1 (5 bases). The CDR3 consists of 13 residues. CDR1 and CDR2 from the germline V gene are LNHDA and SQIVND (reference sequence). In DNA form, the CDR3 reads TGTGCCAGTAGTATAGGGGGGTATCAGCCCCGGCATTTT. Translation: CASSIGGYQPRHF.

The chain uses TRBV5-6 and TRBJ2-1; TRBD2 might be the D (6 bases). CDR3 length: 14 residues. From germline, CDR1 is SGHDT and CDR2 YYEEEE. V was pared by 2 bases and J by 7 bases, with 13 bases between. The CDR3 reads CASSLLAAENEQFF. For the CDR3, the DNA is TGTGCCAGCAGCTTATTAGCGGCAGAAAATGAGCAGTTCTTC. The entire variable domain, with the rest obtained from reference TRBV5-6 and TRBJ2-1, is as follows: DAGVTQSPTHLIKTRGQQVTLRCSPKSGHDTVSWYQQALGQGPQFIFQYYEEEERQRGNFPDRFSGHQFPNYSSELNVNALLLGDSALYLCASSLLAAENEQFFGPGTRLTVL.

This clonotype was detected many times. The rearrangement uses TRBV29-1 and TRBJ2-1; D perhaps matches TRBD1 (6 bases). The CDR3 has 18 residues. Germline CDR1 and CDR2: SQVTM and ANQGSEA. V gave up 6 bases and J gave up 3 bases, with 27 bases separating them. CDR3 in amino acids: CSVTTGPLRPWGYNEQFF. In DNA, the CDR3 is TGCAGCGTAACCACAGGGCCTCTTAGACCATGGGGCTACAATGAGCAGTTCTTC.

This clonotype has more than one count but fewer than ten. The rearrangement joins TRBV6-6 to TRBJ2-1; TRBD1 agrees at 7 bases. The CDR3 runs to 15 residues. J lost 7 bases, V lost 5 bases, and 11 bases had no gene match. In germline, CDR1 is MNHNY, CDR2 SVGAGI (reference sequence). The CDR3 nucleotides are TGTGCCAGCAGTCTCCGACAGGGAACGGAAAATGAGCAGTTCTTC. Translated, it gives CASSLRQGTENEQFF.

Of note for this clonotype: Germline is not matched at one junction end, which may reflect a read error. J is TRBJ1-6 and V is TRBV27; 10 nucleotides agree with TRBD1. The CDR3 extends over 15 amino acids. The germline V gene encodes CDR1 MNHEY and CDR2 SMNVEV (reference sequence). DNA of the CDR3: TGTGCCACCAGTGTACCGACAGGGGGCGCGGCACCCCTCCACTTT. Translated: CATSVPTGGAAPLHF.

Concerning this clonotype itself: A much larger clone lies one base from this, so it may be a read error. The chain employs TRBV18 and TRBJ1-2, with D tentatively TRBD1 (5 bases). The CDR3 runs 15 residues. The germline V gene has CDR1 KGHSH and CDR2 LQKENI. The chain's CDR3 is CTSSPSLGDLDGYTF. The CDR3 DNA reads as TGTACCAGCTCACCTTCATTGGGGGACCTCGATGGCTACACCTTC.

As regards this clonotype: The missing conserved phenylalanine or tryptophan at the end of this CDR3 makes a read error likely. CDR3 nucleotide sequence: TGTGCCAGCAAAAGGCAAGGGTATGGCTACACCCTC. Translating it yields CASKRQGYGYTL. The gene calls are TRBV6-5 and TRBJ1-2; D is unresolved. V lost 7 bases to trimming and J lost 5 bases, with 11 bases between them. This CDR3 contains 12 residues. Per germline, CDR1 MNHEY and CDR2 SVGAGI.

This clonotype was counted a few times. The V gene is TRBV29-1, the J gene TRBJ2-2, with D unclear. The V gene's germline CDR1 is SQVTM and CDR2 ANQGSEA. Trimming removed 7 bases from V and 6 bases from J, with 12 bases in between. This CDR3 has 12 residues. CDR3 bases: TGCAGCGCTAATGATTTAGCCGGGGAGCTGTTTTTT. As protein: CSANDLAGELFF.

This clonotype was recorded at least ten times. The chain recombines TRBV12-5 with TRBJ2-3, with a possible D match to TRBD2 (6 bases). CDR1 and CDR2 (germline): LGHNT, FRNRAP. Trimming removed 0 bases at V and 2 bases at J, with 21 bases between. The CDR3 runs to 19 residues. Here the CDR3 DNA reads TGTGCTAGTGGTTTGGTACTAGGTGTTGTCGGGGGTCACACAGATACGCAGTATTTT. This translates into CASGLVLGVVGGHTDTQYF.

This clonotype was observed a few times. The genes are TRBV20-1 and TRBJ1-1; possibly TRBD1 for D (6 bases). Trimming shortened V by 5 bases and J by 2 bases, and 12 bases separated the two germline ends. The CDR3 spans 13 residues. Germline V lookup: CDR1 DFQATT, CDR2 SNEGSKA (reference sequence). The CDR3 DNA follows: TGCAGTGCTCTTCGGGACACCAACACTGAAGCTTTCTTT. It is translated as CSALRDTNTEAFF.

This clonotype was picked up a small number of times. This rearrangement joins TRBV12-5 to TRBJ2-1, with 8 bases fitting TRBD2. Germline V lookup: CDR1 LGHNT, CDR2 FRNRAP. This CDR3 has 17 residues. The trim removed 3 bases at V and 1 base at J, leaving 8 bases unmatched. The CDR3 DNA follows: TGTGCTAGTGGTTTCACCCCTAGCGGGTTTTCCTACAATGAGCAGTTCTTC. Its protein product is CASGFTPSGFSYNEQFF.

This clonotype was counted at least ten times. The chain uses TRBV19 and TRBJ2-3; weak D call: TRBD1 (6 bases). The germline V gene has CDR1 LNHDA and CDR2 SQIVND (reference sequence). Trimming stripped 3 bases from V and 0 bases from J, with 13 bases between. The CDR3 is 16 residues long. CDR3 sequence reads: CASSIHRAGSTDTQYF. The CDR3 bases are TGTGCCAGTAGTATTCACAGGGCAGGGAGCACAGATACGCAGTATTTT. Together with reference TRBV19 and TRBJ2-3, the CDR3 gives the full variable domain: DGGITQSPKYLFRKEGQNVTLSCEQNLNHDAMYWYRQDPGQGLRLIYYSQIVNDFQKGDIAEGYSVSREKKESFPLTVTSAQKNPTAFYLCASSIHRAGSTDTQYFGPGTRLTVL.

The chain has TRBV24-1 and TRBJ1-5, with D maybe TRBD1 (5 bases). This CDR3 comprises 14 residues. CDR1 and CDR2 (germline): KGHDR, SFDVKD. V lost 6 bases, J lost 8 bases, and 16 bases lay in between. Written as DNA, the CDR3 is TGTGCCACCAGTAAATACCCACAGGAAAAGCCCCAGCATTTT. It is translated as CATSKYPQEKPQHF.

The chain employs TRBV5-1 and TRBJ2-2, with TRBD2 matching 12 bases. The CDR3 spans 18 residues. The ends lost 4 bases at V and 8 bases at J; junction bases unmatched: 15. Per germline, CDR1 SGHRS and CDR2 YFSETQ. The CDR3 DNA sequence: TGCGCCAGCAGCCGATTGACTAGCGGGGGCCCGAACATAGGGGAGCTGTTTTTT. Protein sequence: CASSRLTSGGPNIGELFF. The full variable domain, its missing parts supplied by reference TRBV5-1 and TRBJ2-2, is KAGVTQTPRYLIKTRGQQVTLSCSPISGHRSVSWYQQTPGQGLQFLFEYFSETQRNKGNFPGRFSGRQFSNSRSEMNVSTLELGDSALYLCASSRLTSGGPNIGELFFGEGSRLTVL.

This clonotype was counted ten times or more. This chain links TRBV12-3 or TRBV12-4 with TRBJ2-6; D may be TRBD1 (5 bases). The CDR3 length is 15 residues. Trimming cost V 5 bases and J 4 bases, with 12 bases left between them. The CDR3 sequence is CASSARVAGANVLTF. CDR3 sequence (DNA): TGTGCCAGCAGTGCCAGGGTCGCCGGGGCCAACGTCCTGACTTTC.

V and J are TRBV7-9 and TRBJ1-1; TRBD1 aligns across 7 bases. There are 15 residues in the CDR3. Germline assignment: CDR1 SEHNR and CDR2 FQNEAQ (reference sequence). The junction had 10 bases not matched to a gene; V was cut back by 5 bases and J by 4 bases. CDR3 coding DNA: TGTGCCAGCAGCCCCCGACAGGGATTAAGCACTGAAGCTTTCTTT. It translates to CASSPRQGLSTEAFF.

This clonotype was recorded at least ten times. The chain combines TRBV6-2 or TRBV6-3 with TRBJ2-1; 7 bases fit TRBD2. There are 15 residues in the CDR3. The V and J ends lost 5 bases and 6 bases, in that order; junction bases with no gene match: 10. The V gene's germline CDR1 is MNHEY and CDR2 SVGEGT. The CDR3 sequence is CASSLPGLIVNEQFF. The CDR3 DNA follows: TGTGCCAGCAGTCTTCCGGGACTAATAGTCAATGAGCAGTTCTTC.

Many counts were recorded for this clonotype. The gene calls are TRBV18 and TRBJ1-4; D not resolved. From germline, CDR1 is KGHSH and CDR2 LQKENI. The CDR3 has 17 residues. Trimming stripped 0 bases from V and 8 bases from J, with 19 bases between. This chain's CDR3 is CASSPPVADGSWEKLFF. The CDR3 DNA follows: TGTGCCAGCTCACCACCGGTGGCAGATGGATCGTGGGAAAAACTGTTTTTT.

The chain joins TRBV10-2 to TRBJ2-1; D gene unclear. Trimming stripped 1 base from V and 2 bases from J, with 21 bases between. The V gene's germline CDR1 is WSHSY and CDR2 SAAADI. The CDR3 extends over 19 amino acids. This chain's CDR3 is CASSEWSTTNYGAYNEQFF. The CDR3 bases are TGCGCCAGCAGTGAGTGGAGTACCACGAACTATGGGGCCTACAATGAGCAGTTCTTC.

Points on this clonotype: The CDR3 ends on some other residue instead of the conserved phenylalanine or tryptophan, so this is likely a read error. The chain couples TRBV12-3 or TRBV12-4 to TRBJ2-4; D remains ambiguous. The germline V and J ends were trimmed by 3 bases and 8 bases, with 11 bases remaining between them. The CDR3 has 13 amino acids. The CDR3 DNA reads TGTGCCAGCAGTTTTATGGGTACCGACATTCAGTACTAC. Its protein is CASSFMGTDIQYY.